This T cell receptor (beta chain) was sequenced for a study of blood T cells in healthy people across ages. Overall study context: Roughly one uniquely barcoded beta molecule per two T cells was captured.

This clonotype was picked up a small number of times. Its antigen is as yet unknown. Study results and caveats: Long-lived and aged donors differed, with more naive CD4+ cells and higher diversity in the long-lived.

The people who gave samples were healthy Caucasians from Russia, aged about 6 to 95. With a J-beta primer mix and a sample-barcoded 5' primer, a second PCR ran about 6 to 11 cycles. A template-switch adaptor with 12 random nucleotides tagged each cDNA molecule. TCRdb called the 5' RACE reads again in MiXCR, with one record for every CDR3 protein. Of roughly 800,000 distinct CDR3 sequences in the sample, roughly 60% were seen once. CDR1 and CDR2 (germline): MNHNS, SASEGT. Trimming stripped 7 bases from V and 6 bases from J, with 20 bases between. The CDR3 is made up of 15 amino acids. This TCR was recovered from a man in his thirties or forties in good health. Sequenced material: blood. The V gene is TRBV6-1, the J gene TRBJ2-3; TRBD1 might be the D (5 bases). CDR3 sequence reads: CASTSSRDSADTQYF. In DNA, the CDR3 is TGTGCCAGCACCTCAAGCAGGGATTCCGCGGATACGCAGTATTTT.